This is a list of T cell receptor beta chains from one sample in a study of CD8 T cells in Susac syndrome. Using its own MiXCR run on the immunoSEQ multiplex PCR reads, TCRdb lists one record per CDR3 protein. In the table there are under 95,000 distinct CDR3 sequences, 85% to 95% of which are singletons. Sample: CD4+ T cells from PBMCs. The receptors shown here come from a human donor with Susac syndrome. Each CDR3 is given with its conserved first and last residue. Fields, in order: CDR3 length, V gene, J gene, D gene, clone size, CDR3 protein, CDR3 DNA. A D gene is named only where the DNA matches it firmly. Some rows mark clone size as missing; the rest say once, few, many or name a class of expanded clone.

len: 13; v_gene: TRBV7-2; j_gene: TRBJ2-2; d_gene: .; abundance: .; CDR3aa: CASSPPRAGELFF; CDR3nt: TGTGCCAGCAGCCCACCTCGGGCCGGGGAGCTGTTTTTT
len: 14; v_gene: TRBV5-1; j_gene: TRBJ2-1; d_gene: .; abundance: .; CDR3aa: CASSLSQAHNEQFF; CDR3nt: TGCGCCAGCAGCTTGTCGCAGGCCCACAATGAGCAGTTCTTC
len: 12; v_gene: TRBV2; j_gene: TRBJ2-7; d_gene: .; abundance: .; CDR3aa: CASKPGSYEQYF; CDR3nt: TGTGCCAGCAAACCGGGTTCCTACGAGCAGTACTTC
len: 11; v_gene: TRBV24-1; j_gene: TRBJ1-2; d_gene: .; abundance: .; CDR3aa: CATSGTDGYTF; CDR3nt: TGTGCCACCAGTGGGACAGATGGCTACACCTTC
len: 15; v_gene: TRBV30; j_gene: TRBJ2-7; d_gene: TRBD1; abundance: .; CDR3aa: CAWVPPGQDMGEQYF; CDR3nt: TGTGCCTGGGTCCCTCCGGGACAGGATATGGGGGAGCAGTACTTC
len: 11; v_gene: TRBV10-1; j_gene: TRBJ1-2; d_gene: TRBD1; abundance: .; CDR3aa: CASRTGVGYTF; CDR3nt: TGCGCCAGCAGGACAGGGGTAGGCTACACCTTC
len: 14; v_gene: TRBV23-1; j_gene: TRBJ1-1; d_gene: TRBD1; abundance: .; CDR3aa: CASSMEDRDREAFF; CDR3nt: TGCGCCAGCAGTATGGAGGACAGGGACCGTGAAGCTTTCTTT
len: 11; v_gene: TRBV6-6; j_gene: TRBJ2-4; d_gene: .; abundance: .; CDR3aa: CATTDIDIQYF; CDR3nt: TGTGCCACCACGGATATCGACATTCAGTACTTC
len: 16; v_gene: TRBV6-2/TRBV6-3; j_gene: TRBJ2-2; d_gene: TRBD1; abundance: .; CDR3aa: CASSFHLTGGIGELFF; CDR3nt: TGTGCCAGCAGTTTCCACCTGACAGGGGGCATCGGGGAGCTGTTTTTT
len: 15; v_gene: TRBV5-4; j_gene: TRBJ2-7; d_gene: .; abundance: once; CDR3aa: CASSPGAGRVHEQYF; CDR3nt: TGTGCCAGCAGCCCGGGGGCAGGGAGAGTCCACGAGCAGTACTTC
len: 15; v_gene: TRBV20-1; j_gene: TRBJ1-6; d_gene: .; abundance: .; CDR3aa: CSARVFATPNSPLHF; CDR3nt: TGCAGTGCTAGAGTGTTTGCTACACCAAATTCACCCCTCCACTTT
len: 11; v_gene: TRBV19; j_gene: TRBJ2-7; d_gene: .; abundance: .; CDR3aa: CASRDGYEQYF; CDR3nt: TGTGCCAGTAGGGACGGTTACGAGCAGTACTTC
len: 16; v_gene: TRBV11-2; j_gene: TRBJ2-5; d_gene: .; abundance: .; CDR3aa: CASSLGGSGSSGAQYF; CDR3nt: TGTGCCAGCAGCTTGGGGGGCTCGGGGTCCTCAGGAGCCCAGTACTTC
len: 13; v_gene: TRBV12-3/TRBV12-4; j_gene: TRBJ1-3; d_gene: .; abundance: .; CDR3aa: CASSNSGGNTIYF; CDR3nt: TGTGCCAGCAGTAATTCTGGGGGAAACACCATATATTTT